The 14 T cell receptor beta chains reported below all come from one sample, sequenced in a study of control samples from healthy donors and cancer patients. Data came from immunoSEQ multiplex PCR; TCRdb stores just in-frame clones and leaves some out. The data show roughly 23,000 clones, with 83% seen just once and 25% to 30% held by the top ten. What was sequenced was PBMCs. All receptors come from a man aged 55-75 years with head and neck cancer.

This rearrangement joins TRBV30 to TRBJ2-6; no clear D. Trimming took 3 bases from V and 0 from J, leaving 6 bases between them. The germline gives CDR1 GTSNPN, CDR2 SVGIG (reference sequence). This CDR3 spans 14 amino acids. CDR3 nucleotides: TGTGCCTGGAGGGCGGTCTCTGGGGCCAACGTCCTGACTTTC. As protein: CAWRAVSGANVLTF.

V usage is TRBV5-1 and J usage is TRBJ1-1, with D maybe TRBD1 (6 bases). CDR3 length: 14 residues. Per germline, CDR1 SGHRS and CDR2 YFSETQ. V lost 4 bases and J 0 bases, leaving 10 bases between the germline ends. This chain's CDR3 is CASSKTGMNTEAFF. CDR3 nucleotide sequence: TGCGCCAGCAGCAAGACAGGTATGAACACTGAAGCTTTCTTT.

The CDR3 DNA sequence: TGTGCCAGCAGTCCAAACAGGGGATTCTCCTACGAGCAGTACTTC. Its translation is CASSPNRGFSYEQYF. The chain carries TRBV28 and TRBJ2-7; 7 bases map to TRBD1. The trim removed 5 bases at V and 0 bases at J, leaving 7 bases unmatched. In germline, CDR1 is MDHEN, CDR2 SYDVKM. CDR3 length: 15 residues.

This chain uses TRBV14 with TRBJ1-4, with D uncertain. The CDR3 totals 14 residues. The V end was cut by 0 bases, the J end by 5 bases, with 7 bases between. Germline V CDR1 and CDR2: SGHDN, FVKESK. The CDR3, as DNA: TGTGCCAGCAGCCAAGATAACCAGAATGAAAAACTGTTTTTT. This translates into CASSQDNQNEKLFF.

The V and J genes are TRBV19 and TRBJ2-2; the D is unclear. Germline loops: CDR1 LNHDA, CDR2 SQIVND (reference sequence). V was shortened by 1 base and J by 1 base, with 13 bases between the two germline ends. CDR3 length: 17 amino acids. In DNA form, the CDR3 reads TGTGCCAGTAGTATAGGCCCCGGACGGAAGAACACCGGGGAGCTGTTTTTT. Its protein product is CASSIGPGRKNTGELFF. The full variable domain, rest sourced from reference TRBV19 and TRBJ2-2, is DGGITQSPKYLFRKEGQNVTLSCEQNLNHDAMYWYRQDPGQGLRLIYYSQIVNDFQKGDIAEGYSVSREKKESFPLTVTSAQKNPTAFYLCASSIGPGRKNTGELFFGEGSRLTVL.

This rearrangement joins TRBV16 to TRBJ1-6; possibly TRBD1 for D (6 bases). Between the trimmed V and J ends, which lost 0 bases and 8 bases, there was a span of 14 bases. The CDR3 is 16 residues long. The germline V gene has CDR1 KGHSY and CDR2 FQNENV. CDR3 loop: CASSQSWGARDSPLHF. CDR3 DNA sequence: TGTGCCAGCAGCCAATCGTGGGGGGCTCGGGATTCACCCCTCCACTTT.

In its sample, this clone was seen a few times. The chain has TRBV5-1 and TRBJ1-2; no clear D. CDR3 length: 12 residues. The V gene lost 0 bases and the J gene lost 4 bases, with 4 bases spanning the gap. The V gene's germline CDR1 is SGHRS and CDR2 YFSETQ. CDR3 amino acids: CASSLVGYGYTF. Here the CDR3 DNA reads TGCGCCAGCAGCTTGGTGGGCTATGGCTACACCTTC.

The rearrangement joins TRBV27 to TRBJ2-2; no clear D. V was clipped by 3 bases and J by 6 bases, with 5 bases between them. Germline CDR1 reads MNHEY; CDR2 reads SMNVEV (reference sequence). The CDR3 is made up of 12 amino acids. CDR3 DNA sequence: TGTGCCAGCAGTTTTTCACCCGGGGAGCTGTTTTTT. It codes for CASSFSPGELFF.

A remark on this clone: An end of the junction does not agree with germline; a read error may underlie this. The chain is built from TRBV7-7 and TRBJ2-3, with 7 positions matching TRBD1. Looked up from germline, CDR1 is SSHAT and CDR2 is FNYEAQ (reference sequence). The CDR3 runs 15 residues. CDR3 DNA sequence: TGTGCTAGCAGCTCGACAGGGTCCCGCACAGATACGCAGTATTTT. Amino acids: CASSSTGSRTDTQYF.

This clone has a single count. This sequence joins TRBV7-2 and TRBJ2-2; 8 bases line up with TRBD1. Germline V gives CDR1 SGHTA, CDR2 FQGNSA. V gave up 6 bases and J gave up 5 bases; unmatched junction bases: 2. The CDR3 runs to 13 residues. The CDR3 bases are TGTGCCAGCAGTCGGACAGGGACCGGGGAGCTGTTTTTT. This sequence encodes CASSRTGTGELFF. The full variable domain, rest sourced from reference TRBV7-2 and TRBJ2-2, is GAGVSQSPSNKVTEKGKDVELRCDPISGHTALYWYRQSLGQGLEFLIYFQGNSAPDKSGLPSDRFSAERTGGSVSTLTIQRTQQEDSAVYLCASSRTGTGELFFGEGSRLTVL.

The chain employs TRBV30 and TRBJ1-5, with D tentatively TRBD1 (6 bases). Germline values: CDR1 GTSNPN, CDR2 SVGIG (reference sequence). V lost 5 bases to trimming and J lost 3 bases, with 14 bases between them. CDR3 length equals 14 residues. The chain's CDR3 is CAWGETGSNQPQHF. CDR3 sequence (DNA): TGTGCCTGGGGGGAGACAGGATCCAATCAGCCCCAGCATTTT.

The table lists this clone with a count of one. The sample has other DNA sequences that encode this CDR3 too. This chain joins TRBV7-2 and TRBJ2-7; the match to TRBD2 covers 7 bases. Unmatched junction bases numbered 6, after V lost 1 base and J lost 6 bases. This CDR3 is 14 amino acids long. Per the germline V gene, CDR1 is SGHTA and CDR2 is FQGNSA. The CDR3 sequence: CASSLGGGGLEQYF. The CDR3 DNA is TGTGCCAGCAGCTTAGGGGGCGGGGGTCTCGAGCAGTACTTC.

This clone came up once. The CDR3 loop reads CASSQDRLLYGYTF. The CDR3 DNA follows: TGTGCCAGCAGCCAAGACCGGCTTCTATATGGCTACACCTTC. J is TRBJ1-2 and V is TRBV14; D not resolved. There are 14 residues in the CDR3. V lost 0 bases and J 5 bases, leaving 10 bases between the germline ends. Looked up from germline, CDR1 is SGHDN and CDR2 is FVKESK.

The chain is built from TRBV30 and TRBJ1-4; D gene ambiguous. Germline CDR1 and CDR2: GTSNPN and SVGIG (reference sequence). V was pared by 5 bases and J by 7 bases, with 14 bases between. The CDR3 loop spans 13 amino acids. DNA for the CDR3: TGTGCCTGGCAGACCAGGCGGGGTGAAAAACTGTTTTTT. As protein: CAWQTRRGEKLFF.